The clone carrying this T cell receptor (beta chain) was counted ten times or more. Antigen unknown. These data come from a study of CD8 T cells in ankylosing spondylitis. MiXCR, applied by TCRdb to the 5' RACE reads, yields one record per CDR3 protein. The sample yields over 700,000 distinct CDR3 sequences, around 20% seen once. The CDR3 is 10 amino acids. Germline V CDR1 and CDR2: SQVTM, ANQGSEA. Trimming stripped 2 bases from V and 4 bases from J, with 1 base between. Findings and caveats of the study: Seemingly distinctive of ankylosing spondylitis blood was a TCR beta motif formed by eight highly homologous variants. Clones that were linked to disease were CD8+ and were relatively rare in peripheral blood. Reportedly, matched ankylosing spondylitis synovial fluid was significantly enriched for disease-linked clones.

The chain joins TRBV29-1 to TRBJ2-3, with D unresolved. Sequenced: blood, either unsorted or a sorted T cell fraction (not recorded which). This TCR derives from a male donor with ankylosing spondylitis. The CDR3 here is CSVEPDTQYF. DNA for the CDR3: TGCAGCGTTGAACCAGATACGCAGTATTTT.